This TCR beta chain was captured in a study of blood T cell repertoires in COVID-19. At the level of the study: Sites in the United States, Italy and Spain provided acute and convalescent COVID-19 samples. Sample material is recorded as cDNA or gDNA derived from T cells, B-cell-depleted T cells, or PBMCs.

In the authors' methods: Estimated nucleated cell counts came from reference gene primer amplification. The repertoire was sequenced with immunoSEQ multiplex PCR; TCRdb's copy has only in-frame clones and lacks some. The V and J calls and clone size were taken over from that table, and D and trimming were inferred from the DNA. The sample carries about 150,000 clones, about 86% recorded once. Per germline, CDR1 SQVTM and CDR2 ANQGSEA. This CDR3 region has 18 residues. V was clipped by 1 base and J by 1 base; unmatched bases: 9. The clonotype originates from a man aged 70-80 years with acute or convalescent COVID-19. The sample consisted of peripheral blood. The chain couples TRBV29-1 to TRBJ2-1; TRBD2 aligns across 11 bases. CDR3 region: CSVEGTSGWDLSYNEQFF. Here the CDR3 DNA reads TGCAGCGTTGAAGGGACTAGCGGGTGGGATCTGTCCTACAATGAGCAGTTCTTC.